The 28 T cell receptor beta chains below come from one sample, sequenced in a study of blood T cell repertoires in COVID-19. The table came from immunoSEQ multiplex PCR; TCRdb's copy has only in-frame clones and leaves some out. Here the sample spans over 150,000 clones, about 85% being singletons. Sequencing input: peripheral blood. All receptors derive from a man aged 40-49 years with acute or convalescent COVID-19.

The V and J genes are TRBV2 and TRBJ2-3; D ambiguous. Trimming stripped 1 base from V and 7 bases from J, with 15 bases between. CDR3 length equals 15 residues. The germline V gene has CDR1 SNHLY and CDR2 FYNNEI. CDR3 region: CASSEVLLGTNTQYF. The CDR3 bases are TGTGCCAGCAGTGAAGTTTTATTGGGCACCAATACGCAGTATTTT.

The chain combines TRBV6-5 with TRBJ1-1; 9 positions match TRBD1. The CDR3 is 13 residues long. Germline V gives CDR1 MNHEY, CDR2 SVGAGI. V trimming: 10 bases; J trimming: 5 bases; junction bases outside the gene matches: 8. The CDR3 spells CATTGTGRTEAFF. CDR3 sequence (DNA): TGTGCCACAACCGGGACAGGGAGGACTGAAGCTTTCTTT.

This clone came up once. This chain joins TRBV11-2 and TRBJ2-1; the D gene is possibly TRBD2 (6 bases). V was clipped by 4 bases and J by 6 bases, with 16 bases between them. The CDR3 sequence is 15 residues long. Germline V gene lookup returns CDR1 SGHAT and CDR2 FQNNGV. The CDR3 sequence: CASSSPLAGINEQFF. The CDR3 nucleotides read TGTGCCAGCAGCTCGCCCCTGGCGGGGATCAATGAGCAGTTCTTC.

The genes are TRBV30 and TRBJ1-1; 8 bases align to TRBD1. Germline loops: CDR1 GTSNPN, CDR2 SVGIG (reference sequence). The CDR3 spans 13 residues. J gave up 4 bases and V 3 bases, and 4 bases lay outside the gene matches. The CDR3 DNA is TGTGCCTGGAGGGAGACAGGGGCCACTGAAGCTTTCTTT. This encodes CAWRETGATEAFF.

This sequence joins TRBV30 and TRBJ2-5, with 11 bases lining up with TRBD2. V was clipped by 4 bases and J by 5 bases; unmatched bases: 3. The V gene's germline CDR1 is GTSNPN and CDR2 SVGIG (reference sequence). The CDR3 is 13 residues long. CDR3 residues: CAWTSGGKETQYF. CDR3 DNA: TGTGCCTGGACTAGCGGGGGGAAGGAGACCCAGTACTTC.

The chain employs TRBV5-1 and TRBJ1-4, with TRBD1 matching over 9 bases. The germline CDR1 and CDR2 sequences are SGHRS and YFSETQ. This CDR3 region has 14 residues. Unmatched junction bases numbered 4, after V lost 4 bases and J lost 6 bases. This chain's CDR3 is CASSPTGGDEKLFF. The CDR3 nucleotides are TGCGCCAGCAGCCCGACAGGGGGAGATGAAAAACTGTTTTTT.

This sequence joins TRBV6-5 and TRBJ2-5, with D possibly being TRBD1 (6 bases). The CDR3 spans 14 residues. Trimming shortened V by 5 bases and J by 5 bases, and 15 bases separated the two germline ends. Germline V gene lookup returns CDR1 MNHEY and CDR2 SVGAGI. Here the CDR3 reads CASSNSRGLETQYF. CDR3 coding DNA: TGTGCCAGCAGTAATAGCAGGGGTTTGGAGACCCAGTACTTC.

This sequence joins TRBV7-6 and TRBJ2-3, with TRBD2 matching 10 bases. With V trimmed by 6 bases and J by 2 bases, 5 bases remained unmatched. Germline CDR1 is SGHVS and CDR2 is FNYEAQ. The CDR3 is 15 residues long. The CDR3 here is CASRRLAGATDTQYF. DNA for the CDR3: TGTGCCAGCAGGCGACTAGCGGGTGCCACAGATACGCAGTATTTT.

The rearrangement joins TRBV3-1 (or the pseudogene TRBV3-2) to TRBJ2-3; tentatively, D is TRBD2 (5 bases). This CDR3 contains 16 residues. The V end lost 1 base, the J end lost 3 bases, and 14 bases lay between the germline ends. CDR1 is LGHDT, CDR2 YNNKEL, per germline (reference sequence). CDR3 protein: CASSQVEGTRTDTQYF. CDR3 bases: TGTGCCAGCAGCCAAGTTGAGGGAACGAGGACAGATACGCAGTATTTT.

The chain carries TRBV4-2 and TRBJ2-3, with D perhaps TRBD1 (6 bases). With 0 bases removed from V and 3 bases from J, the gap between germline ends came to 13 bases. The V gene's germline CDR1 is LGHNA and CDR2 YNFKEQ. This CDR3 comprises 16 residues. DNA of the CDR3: TGTGCCAGCAGCCAAGACAGAGGGGGAGTGACAGATACGCAGTATTTT. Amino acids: CASSQDRGGVTDTQYF.

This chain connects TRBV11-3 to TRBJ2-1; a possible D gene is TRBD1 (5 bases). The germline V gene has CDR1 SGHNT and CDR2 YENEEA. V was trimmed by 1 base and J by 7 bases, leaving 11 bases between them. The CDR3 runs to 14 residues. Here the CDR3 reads CASSLGQGWNEQFF. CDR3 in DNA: TGTGCCAGCAGCTTAGGGCAGGGTTGGAATGAGCAGTTCTTC.

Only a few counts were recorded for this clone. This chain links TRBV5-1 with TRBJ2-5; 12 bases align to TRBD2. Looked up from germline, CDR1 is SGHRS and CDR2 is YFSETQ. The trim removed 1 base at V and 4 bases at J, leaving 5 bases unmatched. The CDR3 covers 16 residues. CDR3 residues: CASSLTSGGPGETQYF. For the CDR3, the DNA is TGCGCCAGCAGCTTGACTAGCGGGGGGCCTGGAGAGACCCAGTACTTC.

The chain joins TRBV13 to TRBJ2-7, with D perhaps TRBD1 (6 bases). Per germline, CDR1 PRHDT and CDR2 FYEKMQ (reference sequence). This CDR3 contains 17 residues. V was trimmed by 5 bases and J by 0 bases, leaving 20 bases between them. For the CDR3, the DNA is TGTGCCAGCAGCGAGGGGGTCAGGCCCATGGACTCCTACGAGCAGTACTTC. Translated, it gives CASSEGVRPMDSYEQYF.

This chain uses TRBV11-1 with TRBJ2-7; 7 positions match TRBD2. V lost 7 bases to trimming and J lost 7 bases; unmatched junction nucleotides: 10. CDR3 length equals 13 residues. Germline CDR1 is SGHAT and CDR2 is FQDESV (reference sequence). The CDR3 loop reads CASNLEGAGEQYF. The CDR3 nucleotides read TGTGCCAGCAACCTAGAGGGAGCGGGAGAGCAGTACTTC.

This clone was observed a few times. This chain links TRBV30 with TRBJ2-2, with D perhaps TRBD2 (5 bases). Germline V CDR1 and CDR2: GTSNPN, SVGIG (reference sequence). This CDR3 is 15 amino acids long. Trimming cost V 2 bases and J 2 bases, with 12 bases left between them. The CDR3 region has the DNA TGTGCCTGGAGTCAGGCTAGCCTTAACACCGGGGAGCTGTTTTTT. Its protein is CAWSQASLNTGELFF.

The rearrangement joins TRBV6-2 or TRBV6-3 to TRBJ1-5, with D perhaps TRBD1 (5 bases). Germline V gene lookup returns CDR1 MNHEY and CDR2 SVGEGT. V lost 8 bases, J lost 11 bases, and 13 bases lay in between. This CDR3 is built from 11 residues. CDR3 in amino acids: CASGLGGAQHF. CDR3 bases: TGTGCCAGCGGCCTTGGGGGGGCCCAGCATTTT.

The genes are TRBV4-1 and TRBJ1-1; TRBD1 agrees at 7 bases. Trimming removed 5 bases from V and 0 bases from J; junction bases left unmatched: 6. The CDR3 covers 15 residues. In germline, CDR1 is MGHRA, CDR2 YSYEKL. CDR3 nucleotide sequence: TGCGCCAGCAGCTATACCGGGACAGTGAACACTGAAGCTTTCTTT. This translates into CASSYTGTVNTEAFF.

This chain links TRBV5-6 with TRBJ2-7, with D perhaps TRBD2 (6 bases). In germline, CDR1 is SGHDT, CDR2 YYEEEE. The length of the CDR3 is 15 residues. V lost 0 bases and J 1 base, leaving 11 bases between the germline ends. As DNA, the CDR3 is TGTGCCAGCAGCTTGGGCATGGAGGGGTCCTACGAGCAGTACTTC. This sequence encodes CASSLGMEGSYEQYF.

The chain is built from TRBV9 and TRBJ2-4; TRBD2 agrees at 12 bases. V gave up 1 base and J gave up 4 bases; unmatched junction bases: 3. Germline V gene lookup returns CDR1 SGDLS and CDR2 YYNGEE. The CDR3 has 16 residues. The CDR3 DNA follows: TGTGCCAGCAGCGTACTAGCGGGGGGGCCAAAAAACATTCAGTACTTC. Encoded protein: CASSVLAGGPKNIQYF.

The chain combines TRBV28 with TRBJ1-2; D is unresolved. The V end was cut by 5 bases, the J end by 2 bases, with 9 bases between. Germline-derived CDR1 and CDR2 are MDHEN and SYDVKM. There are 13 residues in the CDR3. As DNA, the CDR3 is TGTGCCAGCAGTCTTGACTCGAACTATGGCTACACCTTC. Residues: CASSLDSNYGYTF.

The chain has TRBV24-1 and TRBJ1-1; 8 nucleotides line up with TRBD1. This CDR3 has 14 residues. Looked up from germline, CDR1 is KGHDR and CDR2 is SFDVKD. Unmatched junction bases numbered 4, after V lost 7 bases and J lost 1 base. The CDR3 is CATRGTGGNTEAFF. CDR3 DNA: TGTGCCACCAGGGGAACAGGGGGGAACACTGAAGCTTTCTTT.

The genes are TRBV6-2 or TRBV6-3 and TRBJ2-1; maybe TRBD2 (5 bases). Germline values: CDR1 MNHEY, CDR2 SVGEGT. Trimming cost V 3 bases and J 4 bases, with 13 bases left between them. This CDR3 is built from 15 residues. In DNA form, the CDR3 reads TGTGCCAGCAGTTATATTGGACTGCTGTACAATGAGCAGTTCTTC. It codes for CASSYIGLLYNEQFF.

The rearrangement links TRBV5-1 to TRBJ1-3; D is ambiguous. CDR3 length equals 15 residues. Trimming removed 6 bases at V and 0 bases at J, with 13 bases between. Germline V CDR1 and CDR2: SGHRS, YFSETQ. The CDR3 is CASTREGLSGNTIYF. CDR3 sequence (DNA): TGCGCCAGCACCCGGGAGGGCCTCTCTGGAAACACCATATATTTT.

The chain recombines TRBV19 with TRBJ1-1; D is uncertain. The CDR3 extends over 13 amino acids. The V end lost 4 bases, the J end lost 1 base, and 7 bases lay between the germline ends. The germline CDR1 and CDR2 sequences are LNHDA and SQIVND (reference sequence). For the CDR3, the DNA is TGTGCCAGTAGTAGAGACGGGAACACTGAAGCTTTCTTT. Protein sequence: CASSRDGNTEAFF.

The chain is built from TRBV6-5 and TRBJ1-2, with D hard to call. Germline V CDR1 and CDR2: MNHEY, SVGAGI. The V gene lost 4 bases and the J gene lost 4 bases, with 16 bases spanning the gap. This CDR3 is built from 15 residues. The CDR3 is CASSFGLLEGYGYTF. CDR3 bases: TGTGCCAGCAGTTTCGGACTGCTCGAGGGCTATGGCTACACCTTC.

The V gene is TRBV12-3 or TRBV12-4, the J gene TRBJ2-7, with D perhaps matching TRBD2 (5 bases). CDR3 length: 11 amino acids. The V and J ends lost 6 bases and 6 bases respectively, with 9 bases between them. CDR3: CASRDGGEQYF. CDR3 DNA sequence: TGTGCCAGCAGGGACGGAGGCGAGCAGTACTTC.

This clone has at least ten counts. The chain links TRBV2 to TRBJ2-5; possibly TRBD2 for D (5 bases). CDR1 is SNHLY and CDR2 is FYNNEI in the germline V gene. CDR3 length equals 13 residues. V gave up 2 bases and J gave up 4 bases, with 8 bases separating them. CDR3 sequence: CASSELEGETQYF. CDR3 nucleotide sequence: TGTGCCAGCAGTGAATTAGAGGGAGAGACCCAGTACTTC.

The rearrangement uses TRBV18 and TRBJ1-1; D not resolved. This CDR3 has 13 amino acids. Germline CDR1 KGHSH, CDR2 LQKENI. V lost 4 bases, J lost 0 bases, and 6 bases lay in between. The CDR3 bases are TGTGCCAGCTCACAGTCGGTGAACACTGAAGCTTTCTTT. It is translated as CASSQSVNTEAFF.